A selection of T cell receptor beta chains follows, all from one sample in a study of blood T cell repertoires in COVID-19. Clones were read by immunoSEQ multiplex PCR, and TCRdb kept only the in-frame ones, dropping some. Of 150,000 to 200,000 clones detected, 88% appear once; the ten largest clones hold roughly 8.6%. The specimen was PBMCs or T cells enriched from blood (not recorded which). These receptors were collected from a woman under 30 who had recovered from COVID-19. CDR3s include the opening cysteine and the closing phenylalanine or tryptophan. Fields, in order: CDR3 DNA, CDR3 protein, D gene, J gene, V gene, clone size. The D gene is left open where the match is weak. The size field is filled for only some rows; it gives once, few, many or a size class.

CDR3nt: TGCGCCAGCAGCCAATCGACAGGGGTTAACACCGGGGAGCTGTTTTTT
CDR3aa: CASSQSTGVNTGELFF
d_gene: TRBD1
j_gene: TRBJ2-2
v_gene: TRBV5-1
abundance: NA

CDR3nt: TGTGCCAGCAGCAGGGACAGGGACACTGAAGCTTTCTTT
CDR3aa: CASSRDRDTEAFF
d_gene: TRBD1
j_gene: TRBJ1-1
v_gene: TRBV7-9
abundance: NA

CDR3nt: TGTGCTAGTGGTTTGGAGGACAGGGTGTATGGCTACACCTTC
CDR3aa: CASGLEDRVYGYTF
d_gene: TRBD1
j_gene: TRBJ1-2
v_gene: TRBV12-5
abundance: NA

CDR3nt: TGTGCCAGCAGCTCCCCGGGTGGACAACCTGATAACTATGGCTACACCTTC
CDR3aa: CASSSPGGQPDNYGYTF
d_gene: NA
j_gene: TRBJ1-2
v_gene: TRBV21-1
abundance: NA

CDR3nt: TGTGCCAGCAGTCCCCCGGTCGGTAGCGGGCAAGAGACCCAGTACTTC
CDR3aa: CASSPPVGSGQETQYF
d_gene: TRBD2
j_gene: TRBJ2-5
v_gene: TRBV28
abundance: NA

CDR3nt: TGCAGCGTTCACGGACTAGCGGGTGAAGATGAGCAGTTCTTC
CDR3aa: CSVHGLAGEDEQFF
d_gene: TRBD2
j_gene: TRBJ2-1
v_gene: TRBV29-1
abundance: few

CDR3nt: TGTGCCATCAAGGCAAGCGGGAGCTCCTACGAGCAGTACTTC
CDR3aa: CAIKASGSSYEQYF
d_gene: TRBD2
j_gene: TRBJ2-7
v_gene: TRBV10-3
abundance: NA

CDR3nt: TGTGCCAGCAGTTACTCAAGGACAGGGGCCGGTGAAGCTTTCTTT
CDR3aa: CASSYSRTGAGEAFF
d_gene: TRBD1
j_gene: TRBJ1-1
v_gene: TRBV6-5
abundance: NA

CDR3nt: TGTGCCTGGAGTCCCTCGTATGGCTACACCTTC
CDR3aa: CAWSPSYGYTF
d_gene: NA
j_gene: TRBJ1-2
v_gene: TRBV30
abundance: NA

CDR3nt: TGTGCCAGCAGCCCACAGGGGGCCCAGGGAGATACGCAGTATTTT
CDR3aa: CASSPQGAQGDTQYF
d_gene: TRBD1
j_gene: TRBJ2-3
v_gene: TRBV5-6
abundance: NA

CDR3nt: TGTGCCAGTAGTCCTCTGGGGGGTTACAATGAGCAGTTCTTC
CDR3aa: CASSPLGGYNEQFF
d_gene: NA
j_gene: TRBJ2-1
v_gene: TRBV19
abundance: NA

CDR3nt: TGTGCCAGTGCAAAAGAGGGGGCGGTCTACAATGAGCAGTTCTTC
CDR3aa: CASAKEGAVYNEQFF
d_gene: TRBD1
j_gene: TRBJ2-1
v_gene: TRBV19
abundance: NA

CDR3nt: TGCAGCGCCCACGCGCGGGACAGGGAATCAGGAGAGCAGTTCTTC
CDR3aa: CSAHARDRESGEQFF
d_gene: TRBD1
j_gene: TRBJ2-1
v_gene: TRBV29-1
abundance: NA

CDR3nt: TGTGCCAGTAGTATTCCCCGGCAGGGGTTGAACACTGAAGCTTTCTTT
CDR3aa: CASSIPRQGLNTEAFF
d_gene: NA
j_gene: TRBJ1-1
v_gene: TRBV19
abundance: NA

CDR3nt: TGTGCCAGTACCAGGGACAGCATAAGCTCCTACAATGAGCAGTTCTTC
CDR3aa: CASTRDSISSYNEQFF
d_gene: TRBD1
j_gene: TRBJ2-1
v_gene: TRBV19
abundance: NA

CDR3nt: TGTGCCTGGAAAGCGGGACCCTCATCACCCCTCCACTTT
CDR3aa: CAWKAGPSSPLHF
d_gene: NA
j_gene: TRBJ1-6
v_gene: TRBV30
abundance: NA

CDR3nt: TGTGCCAGCAGCTTCCCGCTAGCGGGGGGCACCGGGGAGCTGTTTTTT
CDR3aa: CASSFPLAGGTGELFF
d_gene: TRBD2
j_gene: TRBJ2-2
v_gene: TRBV13
abundance: NA

CDR3nt: TGTGCCAGCAGTGCAGGGGTGCAGGGCTACACCTTC
CDR3aa: CASSAGVQGYTF
d_gene: NA
j_gene: TRBJ1-2
v_gene: TRBV28
abundance: NA

CDR3nt: TGTGCCAGCAGTGAAGGCCAGGGGAGTGAAAAACTGTTTTTT
CDR3aa: CASSEGQGSEKLFF
d_gene: NA
j_gene: TRBJ1-4
v_gene: TRBV6-1
abundance: few

CDR3nt: TGTGCTAGTGGTCGGGACTACGACACAGATACGCAGTATTTT
CDR3aa: CASGRDYDTDTQYF
d_gene: TRBD2
j_gene: TRBJ2-3
v_gene: TRBV12-5
abundance: NA

CDR3nt: TGTGCCAGCAGTCTGAAGGACAGGGATCAGCCCCAGCATTTT
CDR3aa: CASSLKDRDQPQHF
d_gene: TRBD1
j_gene: TRBJ1-5
v_gene: TRBV6-6
abundance: NA

CDR3nt: TGTGCCAGCAGTTACGGGACACTGGGTCCCGACACCTTC
CDR3aa: CASSYGTLGPDTF
d_gene: NA
j_gene: TRBJ1-2
v_gene: TRBV6-5
abundance: NA